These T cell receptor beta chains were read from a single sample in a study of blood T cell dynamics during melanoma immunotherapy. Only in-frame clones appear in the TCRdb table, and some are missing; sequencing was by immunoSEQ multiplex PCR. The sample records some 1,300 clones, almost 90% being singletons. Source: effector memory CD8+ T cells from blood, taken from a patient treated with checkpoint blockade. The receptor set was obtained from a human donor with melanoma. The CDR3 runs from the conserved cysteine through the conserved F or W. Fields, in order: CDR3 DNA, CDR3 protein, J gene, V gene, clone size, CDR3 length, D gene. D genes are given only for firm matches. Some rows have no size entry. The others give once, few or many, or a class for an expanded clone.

CDR3nt: TGCGCCAGCAGCTTGGAGGTGCCCCGAGATACGCAGTATTTT
CDR3aa: CASSLEVPRDTQYF
j_gene: TRBJ2-3
v_gene: TRBV5-1
abundance: -
len: 14
d_gene: -

CDR3nt: TGTGCCAGCAGCCAAGATCAGACAGGCACAGATACGCAGTATTTT
CDR3aa: CASSQDQTGTDTQYF
j_gene: TRBJ2-3
v_gene: TRBV14
abundance: -
len: 15
d_gene: -

CDR3nt: TGTGCCAGCAGCTTAGACAGCGAGGGGGTAAATCAGCCCCAGCATTTT
CDR3aa: CASSLDSEGVNQPQHF
j_gene: TRBJ1-5
v_gene: TRBV7-9
abundance: few
len: 16
d_gene: -

CDR3nt: TGCGCCAGCAGCCAAGATTCGTTACAGACCTACAATGAGCAGTTCTTC
CDR3aa: CASSQDSLQTYNEQFF
j_gene: TRBJ2-1
v_gene: TRBV4-1
abundance: -
len: 16
d_gene: -

CDR3nt: TGCGCCAGCAGCTACGGTCAAGGAGCCTACGAGCAGTACTTC
CDR3aa: CASSYGQGAYEQYF
j_gene: TRBJ2-7
v_gene: TRBV5-1
abundance: -
len: 14
d_gene: -

CDR3nt: TGCGCCAGCAGTGACCTACAAGAGACCCAGTACTTC
CDR3aa: CASSDLQETQYF
j_gene: TRBJ2-5
v_gene: TRBV10-2
abundance: -
len: 12
d_gene: -

CDR3nt: TGTGCCAGCAGCTCACTAGGGCACGAGCAGTTCTTC
CDR3aa: CASSSLGHEQFF
j_gene: TRBJ2-1
v_gene: TRBV9
abundance: -
len: 12
d_gene: -

CDR3nt: TGTGCCAGCAGCTTGGTAGGCAACAATCAGCCCCAGCATTTT
CDR3aa: CASSLVGNNQPQHF
j_gene: TRBJ1-5
v_gene: TRBV5-8
abundance: few
len: 14
d_gene: -

CDR3nt: TGTGCCAGCAGCGTACCAAGGGACAGGGAGGTTGCGTGGCGCTACACCTTC
CDR3aa: CASSVPRDREVAWRYTF
j_gene: TRBJ1-2
v_gene: TRBV9
abundance: -
len: 17
d_gene: TRBD1

CDR3nt: TGTGCCAGCAGTTACTCTGCCCCCCCCGGTGAGCAGTTCTTC
CDR3aa: CASSYSAPPGEQFF
j_gene: TRBJ2-1
v_gene: TRBV6-5
abundance: -
len: 14
d_gene: -

CDR3nt: TGCGCCAGCAGCCAAGGCGGACAGGGGGCTTTCACCGGGGAGCTGTTTTTT
CDR3aa: CASSQGGQGAFTGELFF
j_gene: TRBJ2-2
v_gene: TRBV4-1
abundance: -
len: 17
d_gene: TRBD1

CDR3nt: TGTGCCAGCAGTCCAAACCCGGGACTAGGGAATGAGCAGTTCTTC
CDR3aa: CASSPNPGLGNEQFF
j_gene: TRBJ2-1
v_gene: TRBV27
abundance: -
len: 15
d_gene: TRBD2